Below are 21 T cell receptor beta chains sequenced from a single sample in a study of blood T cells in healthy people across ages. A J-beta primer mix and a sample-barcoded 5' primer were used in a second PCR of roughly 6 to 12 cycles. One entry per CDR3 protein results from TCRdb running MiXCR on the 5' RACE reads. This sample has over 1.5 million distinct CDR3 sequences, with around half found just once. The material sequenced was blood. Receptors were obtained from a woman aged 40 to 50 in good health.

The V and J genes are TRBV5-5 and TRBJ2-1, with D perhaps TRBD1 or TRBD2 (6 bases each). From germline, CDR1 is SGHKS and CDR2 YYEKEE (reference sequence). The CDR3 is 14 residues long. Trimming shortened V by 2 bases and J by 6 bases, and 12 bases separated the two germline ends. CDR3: CASSFAGTCNEQFF. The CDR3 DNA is TGTGCCAGCAGCTTCGCGGGGACATGCAATGAGCAGTTCTTC.

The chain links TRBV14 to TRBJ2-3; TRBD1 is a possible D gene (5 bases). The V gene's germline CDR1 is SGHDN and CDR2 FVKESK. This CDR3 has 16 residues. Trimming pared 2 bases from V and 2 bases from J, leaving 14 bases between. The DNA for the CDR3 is TGTGCCAGCAGCCAAAAGGGGTACAGCGTCACAGATACGCAGTATTTT. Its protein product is CASSQKGYSVTDTQYF.

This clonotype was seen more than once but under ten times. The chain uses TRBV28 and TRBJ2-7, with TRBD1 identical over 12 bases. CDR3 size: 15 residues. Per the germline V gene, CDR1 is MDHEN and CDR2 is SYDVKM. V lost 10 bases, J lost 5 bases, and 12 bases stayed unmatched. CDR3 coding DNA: TGTGCCACCACAGGGGACAGGGGGCCCGTCGACGAGCAGTACTTC. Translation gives CATTGDRGPVDEQYF.

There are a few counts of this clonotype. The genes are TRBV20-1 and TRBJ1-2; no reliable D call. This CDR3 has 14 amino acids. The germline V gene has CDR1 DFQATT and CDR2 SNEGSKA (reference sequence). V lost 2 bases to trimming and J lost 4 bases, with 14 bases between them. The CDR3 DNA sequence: TGCAGTGCTAGACCCAGTACACCGGTCTATGGCTACACCTTC. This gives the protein CSARPSTPVYGYTF.

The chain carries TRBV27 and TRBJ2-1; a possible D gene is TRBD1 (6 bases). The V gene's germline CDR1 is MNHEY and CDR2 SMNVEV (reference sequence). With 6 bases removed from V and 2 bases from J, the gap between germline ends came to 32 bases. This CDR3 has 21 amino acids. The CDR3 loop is CASRTSSAVPGHSSPYNEQFF. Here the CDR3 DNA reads TGTGCCAGCAGAACCTCCTCCGCCGTCCCGGGACATAGCTCCCCCTACAATGAGCAGTTCTTC.

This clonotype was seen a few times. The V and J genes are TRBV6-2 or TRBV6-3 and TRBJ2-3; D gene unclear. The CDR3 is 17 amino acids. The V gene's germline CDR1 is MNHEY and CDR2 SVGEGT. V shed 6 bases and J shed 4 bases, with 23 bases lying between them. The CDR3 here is CASRRLVRRITADTQYF. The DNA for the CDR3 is TGTGCCAGCAGGAGGCTTGTTAGGCGAATTACCGCAGATACGCAGTATTTT.

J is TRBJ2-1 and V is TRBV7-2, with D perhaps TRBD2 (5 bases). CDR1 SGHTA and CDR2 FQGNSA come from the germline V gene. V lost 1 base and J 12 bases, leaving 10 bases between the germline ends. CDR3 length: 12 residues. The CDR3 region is CASSLGTRGQFF. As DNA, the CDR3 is TGTGCCAGCAGCTTAGGAACCCGGGGGCAGTTCTTC.

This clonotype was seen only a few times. This CDR3 reads CASSPEIATDTQYF. Written as DNA, the CDR3 is TGTGCCAGCAGCCCCGAGATAGCCACAGATACGCAGTATTTT. The chain joins TRBV7-2 to TRBJ2-3; D gene ambiguous. V was cut by 5 bases and J by 2 bases, with 11 bases left in between. Germline loops: CDR1 SGHTA, CDR2 FQGNSA. The CDR3 loop spans 14 amino acids.

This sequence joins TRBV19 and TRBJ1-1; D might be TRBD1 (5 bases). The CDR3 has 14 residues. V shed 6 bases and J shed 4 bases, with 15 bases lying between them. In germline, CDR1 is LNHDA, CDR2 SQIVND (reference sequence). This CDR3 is CASRSAGRLTEAFF. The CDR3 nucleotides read TGTGCCAGTAGATCGGCAGGGCGACTCACTGAAGCTTTCTTT.

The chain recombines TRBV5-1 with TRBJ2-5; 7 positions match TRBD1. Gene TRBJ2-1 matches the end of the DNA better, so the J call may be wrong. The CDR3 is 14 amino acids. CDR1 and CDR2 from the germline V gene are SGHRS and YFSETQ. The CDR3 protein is CASSSGQPQETQFF. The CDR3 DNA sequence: TGCGCCAGCAGCTCGGGACAGCCACAAGAGACCCAGTTCTTC.

CDR3 loop: CASSPGTGGSQPQHF. The CDR3 region has the DNA TGTGCCAGCAGCCCCGGGACAGGGGGTAGTCAGCCCCAGCATTTT. The rearrangement uses TRBV12-3 or TRBV12-4 and TRBJ1-5, with TRBD1 matching over 11 bases. CDR3 size: 15 residues. V lost 6 bases and J lost 6; bases outside the gene matches: 7.

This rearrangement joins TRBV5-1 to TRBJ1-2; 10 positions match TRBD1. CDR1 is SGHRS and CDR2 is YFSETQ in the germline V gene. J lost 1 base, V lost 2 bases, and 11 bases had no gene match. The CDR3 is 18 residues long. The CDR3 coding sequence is TGCGCCAGCAGCTTTAACCCGACAGGGGGCGGAAGTAACTATGGCTACACCTTC. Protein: CASSFNPTGGGSNYGYTF.

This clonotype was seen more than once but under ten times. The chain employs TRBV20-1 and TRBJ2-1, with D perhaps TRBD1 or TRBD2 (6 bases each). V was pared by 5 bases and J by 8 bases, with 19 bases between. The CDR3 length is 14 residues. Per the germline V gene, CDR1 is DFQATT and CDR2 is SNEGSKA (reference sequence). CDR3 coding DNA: TGCAGTGCTTCTCCGGGGGCCGCCGAGGATGAGCAGTTCTTC. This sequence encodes CSASPGAAEDEQFF.

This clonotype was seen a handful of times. The CDR3 nucleotides read TGTGCCAGCAGTTGGACCCGACAGGTACAAGAGACCCAGTACTTC. Residues: CASSWTRQVQETQYF. This chain joins TRBV12-3 or TRBV12-4 and TRBJ2-5, with D possibly matching TRBD1 (6 bases). Deletions cut 4 bases from V and 2 bases from J, with 14 bases between. The CDR3 covers 15 residues.

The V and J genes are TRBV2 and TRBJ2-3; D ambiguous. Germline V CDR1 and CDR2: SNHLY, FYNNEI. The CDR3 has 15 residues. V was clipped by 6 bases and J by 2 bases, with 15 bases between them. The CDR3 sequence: CASSGTTRSTDTQYF. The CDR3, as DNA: TGTGCCAGCAGCGGCACAACCAGATCCACAGATACGCAGTATTTT.

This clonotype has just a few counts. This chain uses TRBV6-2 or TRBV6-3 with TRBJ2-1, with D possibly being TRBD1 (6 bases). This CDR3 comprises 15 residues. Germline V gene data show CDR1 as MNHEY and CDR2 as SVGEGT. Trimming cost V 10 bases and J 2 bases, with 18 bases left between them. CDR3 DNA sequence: TGTGCCACCTCCGTAACAGGGCCCCCCTACAATGAGCAGTTCTTC. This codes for CATSVTGPPYNEQFF.

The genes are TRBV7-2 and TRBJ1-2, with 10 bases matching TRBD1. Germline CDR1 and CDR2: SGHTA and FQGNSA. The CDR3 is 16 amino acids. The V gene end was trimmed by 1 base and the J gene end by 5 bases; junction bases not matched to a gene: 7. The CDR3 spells CASSLVGQGFQYGYTF. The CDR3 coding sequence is TGTGCCAGCAGCTTAGTGGGACAGGGGTTTCAATATGGCTACACCTTC.

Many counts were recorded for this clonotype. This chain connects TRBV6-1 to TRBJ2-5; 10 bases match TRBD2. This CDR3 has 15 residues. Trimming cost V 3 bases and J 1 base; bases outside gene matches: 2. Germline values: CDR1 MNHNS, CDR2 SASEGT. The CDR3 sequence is CASSEVAGGQETQYF. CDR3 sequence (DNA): TGTGCCAGCAGTGAGGTAGCGGGGGGCCAAGAGACCCAGTACTTC.

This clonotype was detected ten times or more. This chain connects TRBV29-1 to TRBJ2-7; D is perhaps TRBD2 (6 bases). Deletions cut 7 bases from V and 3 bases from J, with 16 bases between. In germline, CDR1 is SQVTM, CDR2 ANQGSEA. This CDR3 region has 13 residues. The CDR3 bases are TGCAGCGGCACGGACGGGGGAAGCTACGAGCAGTACTTC. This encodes CSGTDGGSYEQYF.

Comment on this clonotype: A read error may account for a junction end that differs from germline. DNA of the CDR3: TGTGTCACCAGTGATCCTGGGACAGGCTGGGATGAGACCCAGTACTTC. Translation: CVTSDPGTGWDETQYF. V and J are TRBV24-1 and TRBJ2-5; 8 nucleotides agree with TRBD1. The CDR3 is 16 amino acids. The germline CDR1 and CDR2 sequences are KGHDR and SFDVKD.

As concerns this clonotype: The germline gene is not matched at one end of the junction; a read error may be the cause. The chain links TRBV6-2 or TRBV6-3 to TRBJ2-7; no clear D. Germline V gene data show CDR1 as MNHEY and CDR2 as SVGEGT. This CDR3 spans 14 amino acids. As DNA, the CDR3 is TGTGCCAGCAGTGACTCTGGACCCCAGATTGCCCAGTACTTC. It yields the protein CASSDSGPQIAQYF.